This T cell receptor (beta chain) is from a study of CD8+ T cells in alopecia areata. Indicated treatment: oral pan-JAK inhibitor, 5-10 mg twice daily. RNA extraction was followed by reverse transcription into cDNA, which acted as the sequencing template. Using immunoSEQ multiplex PCR, the repertoire was profiled, and TCRdb retains in-frame clones only, with some absent. The profile covers some 190,000 clones, with roughly 66% appearing a single time and roughly 1.2% taken by the ten largest. The sequencing used CD4+ T cells sorted from blood, collected between weeks 44 and 45, from a patient treated with tofacitinib. This sequence was found in a human donor with alopecia areata.

The CDR3 reads CATSPPGGGTQYF. DNA of the CDR3: TGTGCCACCAGCCCACCGGGGGGGGGAACGCAGTATTTT. The chain recombines TRBV15 with TRBJ2-3; 8 bases line up with TRBD2. The germline V gene has CDR1 LNHNV and CDR2 YYDKDF (reference sequence). There are 13 residues in the CDR3. V was clipped by 5 bases and J by 9 bases; unmatched bases: 7. The full variable domain, completed using reference TRBV15 and TRBJ2-3, is DAMVIQNPRYQVTQFGKPVTLSCSQTLNHNVMYWYQQKSSQAPKLLFHYYDKDFNNEADTPDNFQSRRPNTSFCFLDIRSPGLGDTAMYLCATSPPGGGTQYFGPGTRLTVL.